Following are 20 T cell receptor beta chains from one sample sequenced in a study of blood T cell repertoires in COVID-19 (dated by TCRdb to about 2020). Library preparation was by the immunoSEQ multiplex PCR assay. This is the immuneACCESS table as TCRdb keeps it, with only in-frame sequences that have V and J called. A part of the clones is gone; compared with another copy, unresolved V genes explain less than half, and the rest is unexplained. In this sample the table shows about 220,000 clones, around 83% of which occur a single time. The ten top clones hold 2.9% of the sample. Sequenced sample: peripheral blood. These receptors all come from a man aged 50 to 59 who had recovered from COVID-19.

This clone has a handful of counts. The chain couples TRBV30 to TRBJ2-7, with 13 bases matching TRBD2. The CDR3 spans 16 residues. Germline CDR1 and CDR2: GTSNPN and SVGIG (reference sequence). Trimming removed 0 bases from V and 5 bases from J; junction bases left unmatched: 7. For the CDR3, the DNA is TGTGCCTGGAGTGTACTAGGACTAGCGGGAGAAAACGAGCAGTACTTC. This codes for CAWSVLGLAGENEQYF.

This CDR3 reads CACRRPSSYEQYF. Here the CDR3 DNA reads TGTGCCTGCCGGAGGCCCAGCTCCTACGAGCAGTACTTC. This rearrangement joins TRBV28 to TRBJ2-7; D possibly corresponds to TRBD2 (5 bases). Trimming shortened V by 11 bases and J by 0 bases, and 14 bases separated the two germline ends. The CDR3 loop spans 13 amino acids. Germline lookup yields CDR1 MDHEN and CDR2 SYDVKM.

This chain joins TRBV15 and TRBJ2-1, with 8 nucleotides matching TRBD2. The germline CDR1 and CDR2 sequences are LNHNV and YYDKDF (reference sequence). V trimming: 1 base; J trimming: 0 bases; junction bases outside the gene matches: 2. This CDR3 is built from 16 residues. CDR3 region: CATSRGSGSSYNEQFF. As DNA, the CDR3 is TGTGCCACCAGCAGAGGGAGCGGGAGCTCCTACAATGAGCAGTTCTTC.

This clone came up once. The chain couples TRBV6-5 to TRBJ1-5; D is unclear. Germline assignment: CDR1 MNHEY and CDR2 SVGAGI. V shed 6 bases and J shed 3 bases, with 9 bases lying between them. The CDR3 consists of 13 residues. CDR3 DNA sequence: TGTGCCAGCAGCCCACAGTTCAATCAGCCCCAGCATTTT. This translates into CASSPQFNQPQHF.

The gene calls are TRBV6-5 and TRBJ2-7; TRBD1 agrees at 11 bases. Trimming took 6 bases from V and 1 from J; bases not matched to a gene: 5. From germline, CDR1 is MNHEY and CDR2 SVGAGI. The CDR3 contains 15 residues. In DNA form, the CDR3 reads TGTGCCAGCAGGCCCGGGACAGGGGGTTCCTACGAGCAGTACTTC. It encodes CASRPGTGGSYEQYF.

V is TRBV19 and J is TRBJ2-2, with 8 bases matching TRBD1. V shed 3 bases and J 5 bases; nucleotides not matched to a gene: 8. This CDR3 region has 16 residues. Germline CDR1 is LNHDA and CDR2 is SQIVND (reference sequence). The CDR3 bases are TGTGCCAGTAGTATGGCCCCGACAGGGGAGACCGGGGAGCTGTTTTTT. This codes for CASSMAPTGETGELFF.

V gene TRBV6-1 combines with J gene TRBJ1-4; TRBD1 might be the D (5 bases). The germline V gene encodes CDR1 MNHNS and CDR2 SASEGT. V dropped 0 bases and J dropped 9 bases, with 17 bases sitting between them. The CDR3 is made up of 16 amino acids. This CDR3 reads CASSEAQSGSHQKLFF. The CDR3 DNA is TGTGCCAGCAGTGAAGCGCAGTCAGGGTCACACCAAAAACTGTTTTTT.

Only a few counts were recorded for this clone. V and J are TRBV29-1 and TRBJ1-3; no firm D call. Trimming cost V 0 bases and J 5 bases, with 14 bases left between them. Germline lookup yields CDR1 SQVTM and CDR2 ANQGSEA. This CDR3 contains 15 residues. The CDR3 protein is CSVEDSGRPRNTIYF. CDR3 bases: TGCAGCGTTGAAGATTCTGGGCGCCCTAGAAACACCATATATTTT.

The rearrangement links TRBV5-1 to TRBJ2-5, with 11 bases that match TRBD2. Germline V gene lookup returns CDR1 SGHRS and CDR2 YFSETQ. V shed 3 bases, J shed 4 bases, and the junction held 5 bases outside the gene matches. This CDR3 has 15 amino acids. The CDR3 loop reads CASSYSGRALETQYF. CDR3 DNA sequence: TGCGCCAGCAGCTATAGCGGGAGGGCCTTAGAGACCCAGTACTTC.

The V and J genes are TRBV7-9 and TRBJ2-5, with 8 bases identical to TRBD2. The germline V gene has CDR1 SEHNR and CDR2 FQNEAQ (reference sequence). The V and J ends lost 4 bases and 5 bases, in that order; junction bases with no gene match: 15. The CDR3 totals 17 residues. The CDR3 sequence is CASSSPRGGLAGETQYF. The CDR3 DNA follows: TGTGCCAGCAGCTCACCCCGGGGGGGGCTAGCCGGGGAGACCCAGTACTTC.

The chain combines TRBV25-1 with TRBJ2-5; TRBD1 matches 11 bases. Germline CDR1 MGHDK, CDR2 SYGVNS. The CDR3 length is 17 residues. With 3 bases clipped from V and 4 bases from J, the junction kept 10 bases outside the gene matches. The CDR3 DNA sequence: TGTGCCAGCAGTGAGGGGCGTTGGACAGGGGGCGGAGAGACCCAGTACTTC. Translation gives CASSEGRWTGGGETQYF.

This clone was detected only a few times. The chain couples TRBV2 to TRBJ1-6, with D unclear. This CDR3 has 13 amino acids. V lost 4 bases to trimming and J lost 8 bases, with 9 bases between them. Germline V gives CDR1 SNHLY, CDR2 FYNNEI. Here the CDR3 reads CASSVVQDSPLHF. The DNA of the CDR3 is TGTGCCAGCAGTGTGGTTCAGGATTCACCCCTCCACTTT.

The rearrangement uses TRBV19 and TRBJ2-3; 7 bases agree with TRBD1. Trimming cost V 7 bases and J 1 base; bases outside gene matches: 2. The CDR3 spans 13 residues. Germline V CDR1 and CDR2: LNHDA, SQIVND (reference sequence). CDR3 DNA sequence: TGTGCCAGTACTCAGGGGGGCACAGATACGCAGTATTTT. Residues: CASTQGGTDTQYF.

The chain uses TRBV5-1 and TRBJ2-1, with D tentatively TRBD1 (5 bases). Between the trimmed V and J ends, which lost 1 base and 5 bases, there was a span of 16 bases. Germline V gene sequence: CDR1 SGHRS, CDR2 YFSETQ. This CDR3 has 16 residues. The CDR3 DNA follows: TGCGCCAGCAGCTTGATAGAAACAGGTATCCACAATGAGCAGTTCTTC. Amino acid sequence: CASSLIETGIHNEQFF.

This chain joins TRBV18 and TRBJ2-5, with TRBD1 identical over 9 bases. With 5 bases clipped from V and 4 bases from J, the junction kept 2 bases outside the gene matches. The germline CDR1 and CDR2 sequences are KGHSH and LQKENI. The CDR3 sequence is 13 residues long. The CDR3 loop reads CASSMGQGETQYF. The CDR3 coding sequence is TGTGCCAGCTCAATGGGACAGGGAGAGACCCAGTACTTC.

The V gene is TRBV28, the J gene TRBJ2-3; D gene uncertain. The CDR3 runs to 17 residues. Germline V lookup: CDR1 MDHEN, CDR2 SYDVKM. The V end was cut by 5 bases, the J end by 2 bases, with 20 bases between. CDR3 in amino acids: CASSLNELLRSTDTQYF. CDR3 nucleotide sequence: TGTGCCAGCAGTCTAAATGAACTCTTGCGGTCCACAGATACGCAGTATTTT.

The chain combines TRBV11-2 with TRBJ2-7, with D possibly TRBD2 on 7 matching bases. V gave up 1 base and J gave up 2 bases, with 12 bases separating them. Germline values: CDR1 SGHAT, CDR2 FQNNGV. The CDR3 contains 15 residues. The CDR3 loop is CASSLVGGRPYEQYF. The CDR3 region has the DNA TGTGCCAGCAGCTTAGTGGGGGGGCGCCCCTACGAGCAGTACTTC.

The CDR3 is CASSQGLAGGRGEQFF. In DNA, the CDR3 is TGTGCCAGCAGCCAAGGACTAGCGGGAGGCCGGGGTGAGCAGTTCTTC. The chain is built from TRBV3-1 (or the pseudogene TRBV3-2) and TRBJ2-1; 13 nucleotides match TRBD2. J gave up 9 bases and V 1 base, and 6 bases lay outside the gene matches. In germline, CDR1 is LGHDT, CDR2 YNNKEL (reference sequence). The CDR3 has 16 amino acids.

CDR3 amino acids: CASSQGGVTDTQYF. The CDR3 nucleotides read TGTGCCAGCTCACAAGGGGGCGTAACAGATACGCAGTATTTT. The rearrangement joins TRBV18 to TRBJ2-3; TRBD1 aligns across 7 bases. Trimming at V came to 4 bases and at J to 3 bases, leaving 4 bases not matched to a gene. The V gene's germline CDR1 is KGHSH and CDR2 LQKENI. The CDR3 consists of 14 residues.

V gene TRBV7-8 combines with J gene TRBJ1-5, with D possibly TRBD1 on 5 matching bases. CDR1 SGHVS and CDR2 FQNEAQ come from the germline V gene. V was trimmed by 0 bases and J by 2 bases, leaving 8 bases between them. The CDR3 runs to 15 residues. Here the CDR3 DNA reads TGTGCCAGCAGCTTAGCGCCGACAGGCAATCAGCCCCAGCATTTT. Translated: CASSLAPTGNQPQHF. The entire variable domain, with the rest obtained from reference TRBV7-8 and TRBJ1-5, is as follows: GAGVSQSPRYKVAKRGQDVALRCDPISGHVSLFWYQQALGQGPEFLTYFQNEAQLDKSGLPSDRFFAERPEGSVSTLKIQRTQQEDSAVYLCASSLAPTGNQPQHFGDGTRLSIL.